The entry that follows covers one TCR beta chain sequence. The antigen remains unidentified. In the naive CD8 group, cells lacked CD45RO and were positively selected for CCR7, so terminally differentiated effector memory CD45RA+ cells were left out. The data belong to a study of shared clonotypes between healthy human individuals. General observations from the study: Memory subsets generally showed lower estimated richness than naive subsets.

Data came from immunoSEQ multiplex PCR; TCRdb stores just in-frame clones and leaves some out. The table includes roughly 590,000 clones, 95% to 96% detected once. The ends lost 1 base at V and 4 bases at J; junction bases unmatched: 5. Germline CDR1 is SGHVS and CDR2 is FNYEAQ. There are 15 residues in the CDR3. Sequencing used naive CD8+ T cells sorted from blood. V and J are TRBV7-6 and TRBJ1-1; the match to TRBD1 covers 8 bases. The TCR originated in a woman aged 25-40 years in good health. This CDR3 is CASSLGQGMVTEAFF. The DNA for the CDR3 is TGTGCCAGCAGCTTAGGACAGGGGATGGTCACTGAAGCTTTCTTT.